These T cell receptor beta chains were read from a single sample in a study of T cells in Graves' hyperthyroidism and ophthalmopathy. TCRdb reprocessed the multiplex PCR reads via MiXCR and lists one record per CDR3 protein. The sample has over 700,000 distinct CDR3 sequences; around 19% are singletons. Material: blood. Every receptor here comes from a woman aged 45-65 years with Graves' hyperthyroidism that later progressed to Graves' ophthalmopathy. The CDR3 runs from the conserved cysteine through the conserved F or W. The order of the fields is J gene, V gene, D gene, clone size, CDR3 DNA, CDR3 protein. The D gene is left open where the match is weak. Clone size is stated in some rows and not others, as once, few, many or a class when expanded.

>TRBJ1-4|TRBV7-2|-|few
TGTGCCAGCAGCTTAGATCCGGGACGACGCCGTTTCGATGAAAAACTGTTTTTT
CASSLDPGRRRFDEKLFF
>TRBJ1-1|TRBV12-3/TRBV12-4|-|many
TGTGCCAGCAGTTTTGGGGGACGGCGTGAAGCTTTCTTT
CASSFGGRREAFF
>TRBJ1-5|TRBV12-3/TRBV12-4|-|-
TGTGCCAGCAGTTCCGGACGGCCAAGCAATCAGCCCCAGCATTTT
CASSSGRPSNQPQHF
>TRBJ1-1|TRBV19|TRBD1|many
TGTGCCAGTAGTACCACGGGACAGCCAGACTATTTTGGAGCTTTCTTT
CASSTTGQPDYFGAFF
>TRBJ1-1|TRBV27|-|many
TGTGCCAGCAGTTTCCGGGGACTCTCGGACACTGAAGCTTTCTTT
CASSFRGLSDTEAFF
>TRBJ1-1|TRBV2|TRBD1|many
TGTGCCAGCACCATCGGACAGGGATACACTGAAGCTTTCTTT
CASTIGQGYTEAFF
>TRBJ2-1|TRBV2|-|-
TGTACCACTAACCGGGACCTATACAATGAGCAGTTCTTC
CTTNRDLYNEQFF
>TRBJ2-7|TRBV5-6|TRBD1|few
TGTGCCAGCAGGGACAGGGGGCCCGTCGAGCAGTACTTC
CASRDRGPVEQYF
>TRBJ1-3|TRBV4-1|TRBD1|-
TGCGCCAGCAGCCCCCCGGGACAGGGGCCATCTGGAAACACCATATATTTT
CASSPPGQGPSGNTIYF
>TRBJ1-1|TRBV12-3/TRBV12-4|-|many
TGTGCCAGCAGTTTAGTGGGTACAGGGTCGTACACTGAAGCTTTCTTT
CASSLVGTGSYTEAFF
>TRBJ1-5|TRBV20-1|-|few
TGCAGCTCGACGGAGGGCGAGGGCAATCAGCCCCAGCATTTT
CSSTEGEGNQPQHF
>TRBJ1-2|TRBV6-5|-|many
TGTGCCAGCAGTTACTCGGCAACCTATTATTTTGGCTACACCTTC
CASSYSATYYFGYTF
>TRBJ1-4|TRBV15|TRBD1|few
TGTGCCACCAGCAGGGATGCAGGGGGCGATGAAAAACTGTTTTTT
CATSRDAGGDEKLFF
>TRBJ2-3|TRBV12-5|-|-
TGTGCTAGTGGTTCCCTCCTGGGGGGCGCGGCAGATACGCAGTATTTT
CASGSLLGGAADTQYF
>TRBJ2-5|TRBV2|TRBD2|many
TGTGCCAGCAGGACTAGCGGGGGAAACCAAGAGACCCAGTACTTC
CASRTSGGNQETQYF
>TRBJ1-1|TRBV12-3/TRBV12-4|TRBD1|many
TGTGCCAGCAGGGAAGACAGGGCCGCTGAAGCTTTCTTT
CASREDRAAEAFF
>TRBJ2-1|TRBV14|TRBD2|-
TGTGCCAGCAGCCAGAGAAATCTAGCGGACAATGAGCAGTTCTTC
CASSQRNLADNEQFF
>TRBJ2-5|TRBV7-6|-|many
TGTGCCAGCAGCGCCAACCTAGCGGTCATCGGTAGGGGGGTGGAGACCCAGTACTTC
CASSANLAVIGRGVETQYF
>TRBJ1-2|TRBV29-1|TRBD1|-
TGCAGCGCTGAACAGGGGGCGGATGGCTACACCTTC
CSAEQGADGYTF
>TRBJ2-2|TRBV6-5|-|many
TGTGCCAGCAGTTACTCGAAGACAGAGTATACCGGGGAGCTGTTTTTT
CASSYSKTEYTGELFF
>TRBJ2-5|TRBV11-2|-|many
TGTGCCAGCAGCTCGGGACCCTACTATCAAGAGACCCAGTACTTC
CASSSGPYYQETQYF
>TRBJ1-5|TRBV20-1|-|many
TGCAGTGCTAGAGACGACCTCCATAGCAATCAGCCCCAGCATTTT
CSARDDLHSNQPQHF
>TRBJ1-6|TRBV19|-|-
TGTGCCAGTAGTAACCAAGGTGGCGAGCCCTATAATTCACCCCTCCACTTT
CASSNQGGEPYNSPLHF
>TRBJ2-3|TRBV14|-|many
TGTGCCAGCAGCCGGTCAATTAGCGAGGCAGATACGCAGTATTTT
CASSRSISEADTQYF
>TRBJ2-5|TRBV20-1|TRBD2|few
TGCAGTGCCATACGGCTAGCGGGGGTCGAGACCCAGTACTTC
CSAIRLAGVETQYF
>TRBJ1-4|TRBV20-1|-|-
TGCAGTGCAGAAATCGGCAGGGGTAATGAAAAACTGTTTTTT
CSAEIGRGNEKLFF
>TRBJ1-6|TRBV6-1|TRBD1|few
TGTGCCAGCAGTTGGGGACAGGGGGATTCACCCCTCCACTTT
CASSWGQGDSPLHF
>TRBJ1-6|TRBV2|-|many
TGTGCCAGCAGGACATATAATTCACCCCTCCACTTT
CASRTYNSPLHF
>TRBJ2-1|TRBV3-1|TRBD2|many
TGTGCCAGCAGCCAAGTTAGCGGGGGGTACAATGAGCAGTTCTTC
CASSQVSGGYNEQFF
>TRBJ1-3|TRBV29-1|TRBD1|few
TGCAGCGTTCGAGGGCCGGGACAGGGAGGAAACACCATATATTTT
CSVRGPGQGGNTIYF
>TRBJ2-5|TRBV7-9|-|few
TGTGCCAGCAGCTGGGGGCCCGAGACCCAGTACTTC
CASSWGPETQYF
>TRBJ2-1|TRBV9|TRBD2|-
TGTGCCAGCAGCGTAAGGTCTAGCGGGGGTCGGGGTAATGAGCAGTTCTTC
CASSVRSSGGRGNEQFF
>TRBJ1-4|TRBV9|-|-
TGTGCCAGCAGCGTAGGGCAGTCAACTAATGAAAAACTGTTTTTT
CASSVGQSTNEKLFF
>TRBJ1-5|TRBV7-2|-|few
TGTGCCAGCAGCTCAATGGCCAATCAGCCCCAGCATTTT
CASSSMANQPQHF
>TRBJ2-5|TRBV7-2|TRBD2|few
TGTGCCAGCAGCTTATTGCGGGGGGGCTCGGAGACCCAGTACTTC
CASSLLRGGSETQYF
>TRBJ2-7|TRBV7-8|TRBD2|many
TGTGCCAGCAGCTTACTTGTCGGGAGGGAGGGTTTCGAGCAGTACTTC
CASSLLVGREGFEQYF
>TRBJ1-1|TRBV2|-|-
TGTGCCAGCAGTGCCCTATACTCGACAGGTCAGGGCACTGAAGCTTTCTTT
CASSALYSTGQGTEAFF
>TRBJ2-1|TRBV11-2|-|many
TGTGCCAGCAGCAAACCCCGATACAATGAGCAGTTCTTC
CASSKPRYNEQFF
>TRBJ2-7|TRBV15|-|-
TGTGCCACCAGCGGAGGGCGGGTCGGAACCTACGAGCAGTACTTC
CATSGGRVGTYEQYF
>TRBJ2-3|TRBV10-1|TRBD1|-
TGCGCCAGCAGTCCAGAACTCCAGGGGGAAGGAACGCAGTATTTT
CASSPELQGEGTQYF
>TRBJ2-3|TRBV7-2|-|-
TGTGCCAGCAGCTTAGGCGACGGACAATCTAGCACAGATACGCAGTATTTT
CASSLGDGQSSTDTQYF
>TRBJ2-1|TRBV18|-|many
TGTGCCAGCTCACCGTCTACAACTAGGCTAGGCAATGAGCAGTTCTTC
CASSPSTTRLGNEQFF
>TRBJ2-1|TRBV19|-|-
TGTGCCAGTAGTGGTGATTTGTTGCTGTTCTTC
CASSGDLLLFF
>TRBJ1-1|TRBV10-3|-|few
TGTGCCATCACCGAGGGGACATTATCGGGCACTGAAGCTTTCTTT
CAITEGTLSGTEAFF
>TRBJ2-3|TRBV6-6|TRBD1|few
TGTGCCAGCAGTTACTTCCGACAGGGGGGGCTTTCGGGAGATACGCAGTATTTT
CASSYFRQGGLSGDTQYF
>TRBJ1-4|TRBV6-2/TRBV6-3|TRBD1|-
TGTGCCAGCACTCCACAGGGGGTGGCTAATGAAAAACTGTTTTTT
CASTPQGVANEKLFF
>TRBJ1-2|TRBV19|TRBD1|-
TGTGCCAGTAGTATAAGGGGACAGAGCTATGGCTACACCTTC
CASSIRGQSYGYTF
>TRBJ1-2|TRBV6-1|TRBD1|few
TGTGCCAGCAGTCAACCCGGGACAGGGGCCTCCTATGGCTACACCTTC
CASSQPGTGASYGYTF
>TRBJ1-1|TRBV6-5|-|-
TGTGCCAGCAGTTACTCGCGGAGCCCGGGAGCTGAAGCTTTCTTT
CASSYSRSPGAEAFF
>TRBJ1-4|TRBV14|TRBD1|-
TGTGCCAGCAGCCAGCCCTGGAGTCAGGGGGCCGATGTTGAAAAACTGTTTTTT
CASSQPWSQGADVEKLFF
>TRBJ2-5|TRBV10-3|-|-
TGTGCCATCAGTGAAAGTCGCGAAGAGACCCAGTACTTC
CAISESREETQYF
>TRBJ1-2|TRBV7-9|-|-
TGTGCCAGCAGCTTAGGACAAAACTGTGGCTACACCTTC
CASSLGQNCGYTF
>TRBJ1-6|TRBV9|-|-
TGTGCCAGCAGCGTCCGAGGGTCCTATAATTCACCCCTCCACTTT
CASSVRGSYNSPLHF
>TRBJ2-7|TRBV12-3/TRBV12-4|TRBD2|many
TGTGCCAGCAGTTTGGAGACTAGCGGAGCTTACGAGCAGTACTTC
CASSLETSGAYEQYF
>TRBJ1-3|TRBV6-1|TRBD1|few
TGTGCCAGCAGTCCCAGGGGGACCACTGGAAACACCATATATTTT
CASSPRGTTGNTIYF
>TRBJ2-3|TRBV11-2|-|many
TGTGCCAGCAGCCCGACGGCCAGCCCCCACGATACGCAGTATTTT
CASSPTASPHDTQYF
>TRBJ2-1|TRBV20-1|TRBD2|many
TGCAGTGCTCCAACTAGCGGGGGGTCTTTATACAATGAGCAGTTCTTC
CSAPTSGGSLYNEQFF